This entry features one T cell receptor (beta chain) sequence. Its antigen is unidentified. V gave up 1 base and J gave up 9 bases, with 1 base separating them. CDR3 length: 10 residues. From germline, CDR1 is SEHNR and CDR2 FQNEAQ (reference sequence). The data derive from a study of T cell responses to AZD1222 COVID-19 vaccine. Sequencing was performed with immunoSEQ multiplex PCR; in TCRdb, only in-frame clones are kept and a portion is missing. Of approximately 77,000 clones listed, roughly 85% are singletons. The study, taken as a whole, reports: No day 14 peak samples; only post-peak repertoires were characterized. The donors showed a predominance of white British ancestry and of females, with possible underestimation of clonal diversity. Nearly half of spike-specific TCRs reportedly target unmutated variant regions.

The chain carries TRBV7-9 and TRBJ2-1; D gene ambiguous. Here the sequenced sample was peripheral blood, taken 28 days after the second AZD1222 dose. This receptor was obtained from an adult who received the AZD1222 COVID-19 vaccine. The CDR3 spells CASSLVEQFF. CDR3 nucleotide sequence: TGTGCCAGCAGCTTAGTTGAGCAGTTCTTC.